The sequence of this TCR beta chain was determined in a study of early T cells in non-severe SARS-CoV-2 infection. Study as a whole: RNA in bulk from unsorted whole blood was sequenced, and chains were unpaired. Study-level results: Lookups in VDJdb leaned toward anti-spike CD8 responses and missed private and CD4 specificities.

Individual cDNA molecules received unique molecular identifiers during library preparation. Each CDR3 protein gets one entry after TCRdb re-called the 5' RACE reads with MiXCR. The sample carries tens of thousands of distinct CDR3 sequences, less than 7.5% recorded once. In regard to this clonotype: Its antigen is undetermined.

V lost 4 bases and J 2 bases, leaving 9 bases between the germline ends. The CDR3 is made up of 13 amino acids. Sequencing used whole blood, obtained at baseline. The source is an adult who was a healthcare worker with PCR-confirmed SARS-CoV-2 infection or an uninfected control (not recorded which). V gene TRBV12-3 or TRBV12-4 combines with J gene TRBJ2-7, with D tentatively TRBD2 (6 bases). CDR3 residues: CASSWDFAYEQYF. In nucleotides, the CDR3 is TGTGCCAGCAGTTGGGACTTCGCCTACGAGCAGTACTTC.